This TCR beta chain is from a study of beta chain features in type 1 diabetes. cDNA synthesis used the whole RNA isolate, giving expressed TCRB sequences. Some clones are missing from TCRdb's copy, which holds only in-frame ones; the method was immunoSEQ multiplex PCR. The sample has 600,000 to 700,000 clones; 13% are singletons. Study results and caveats: TCRB CDR3s were moderately but significantly shorter in Type 1 diabetes patients in all four CD4+ subsets. VDJ junctions in type 1 diabetes patients carried more deletions and fewer insertions.

Comment on this clone: Its antigen is undetermined.

There are 15 residues in the CDR3. The germline V gene encodes CDR1 MNHEY and CDR2 SMNVEV (reference sequence). The V gene lost 3 bases and the J gene lost 5 bases, with 14 bases spanning the gap. This clonotype was sampled from a young man with type 1 diabetes. The gene calls are TRBV27 and TRBJ2-4, with TRBD1 as a possible D gene (6 bases). Sequencing was performed on naive CD4+ T cells from blood. The CDR3: CASSFLQGGENIQYF. DNA of the CDR3: TGTGCCAGCAGTTTCCTACAGGGTGGCGAAAACATTCAGTACTTC.